The 18 T cell receptor beta chains presented below share a single source sample, sequenced in a study of blood T cell repertoires in COVID-19. Produced via immunoSEQ multiplex PCR; TCRdb's table is partial and in-frame only. The repertoire has 150,000 or so clones, 84% of them found once; the top ten carry 12% to 15%. Sequenced sample: peripheral blood. Receptors were obtained from a man aged 18 to 30 with active or convalescent COVID-19.

This clone was observed a handful of times. This chain uses TRBV7-9 with TRBJ2-5; perhaps TRBD1 as D (6 bases). The germline V and J ends were trimmed by 2 bases and 3 bases, with 10 bases remaining between them. Germline lookup yields CDR1 SEHNR and CDR2 FQNEAQ (reference sequence). The length of the CDR3 is 14 residues. In nucleotides, the CDR3 is TGTGCCAGCAGCTTAATGGGGGCAGAAGAGACCCAGTACTTC. Protein sequence: CASSLMGAEETQYF.

This chain uses TRBV19 with TRBJ1-3, with D unresolved. The germline V gene encodes CDR1 LNHDA and CDR2 SQIVND (reference sequence). The CDR3 extends over 14 amino acids. V shed 7 bases and J shed 0 bases, with 10 bases lying between them. The CDR3 is CASMTGDSGNTIYF. CDR3 sequence (DNA): TGTGCCAGTATGACCGGGGACTCTGGAAACACCATATATTTT.

The chain uses TRBV3-1 (or the pseudogene TRBV3-2) and TRBJ1-2; no definite D call. V lost 1 base, J lost 5 bases, and 11 bases lay in between. The CDR3 runs 14 residues. Germline V gene data show CDR1 as LGHDT and CDR2 as YNNKEL (reference sequence). The CDR3, as DNA: TGTGCCAGCAGCCAAGGCTCCTTTGCGTATGGCTACACCTTC. Protein product: CASSQGSFAYGYTF.

The J gene is TRBJ1-6, the V gene TRBV27, with D uncertain. The CDR3 runs to 13 residues. V was clipped by 6 bases and J by 13 bases, with 16 bases between them. Germline V gene lookup returns CDR1 MNHEY and CDR2 SMNVEV (reference sequence). The CDR3 spells CASSPTPPRPLHF. The CDR3 DNA is TGTGCCAGCAGCCCCACCCCGCCTAGGCCCCTCCACTTT.

V is TRBV5-5 and J is TRBJ2-7, with 14 bases fitting TRBD2. V lost 4 bases to trimming and J lost 3 bases; unmatched junction nucleotides: 3. The germline CDR1 and CDR2 sequences are SGHKS and YYEKEE (reference sequence). The CDR3 loop spans 15 amino acids. CDR3 protein: CASSQGLAGGYEQYF. CDR3 DNA: TGTGCCAGCAGCCAAGGACTAGCGGGGGGCTACGAGCAGTACTTC.

This clone was seen at least ten times. The V gene is TRBV28, the J gene TRBJ1-5; 8 bases agree with TRBD1. CDR1 MDHEN and CDR2 SYDVKM come from the germline V gene. CDR3 length: 14 residues. The V segment lost 3 bases and the J segment 7 bases; nucleotides outside the gene matches: 5. The CDR3 DNA sequence: TGTGCCAGCAGTTTCATGCAGGGGGCACAGCCCCAGCATTTT. It specifies CASSFMQGAQPQHF.

The chain uses TRBV12-3 or TRBV12-4 and TRBJ2-2, with D uncertain. Trimming left V 2 bases short and J 7 bases short, with 2 bases between. The CDR3 runs 11 residues. The CDR3: CASSLLGELFF. The CDR3, as DNA: TGTGCCAGCAGTTTACTCGGGGAGCTGTTTTTT.

This clone has just a few counts. The gene calls are TRBV3-1 (or the pseudogene TRBV3-2) and TRBJ2-7, with TRBD1 identical over 10 bases. Germline CDR1 is LGHDT and CDR2 is YNNKEL (reference sequence). This CDR3 has 16 residues. V lost 0 bases to trimming and J lost 3 bases; unmatched junction nucleotides: 5. The CDR3 region is CASSQDRGQGYYEQYF. CDR3 coding DNA: TGTGCCAGCAGCCAAGATCGGGGACAGGGGTACTACGAGCAGTACTTC.

CDR3 in amino acids: CASSLERRGGAFF. In DNA form, the CDR3 reads TGTGCCAGCAGCTTGGAAAGACGGGGGGGAGCTTTCTTT. V is TRBV5-4 and J is TRBJ1-1; tentative D call: TRBD1 (5 bases). The CDR3 runs 13 residues. V lost 0 bases and J 10 bases, leaving 13 bases between the germline ends. Germline-derived CDR1 and CDR2 are SGHNT and YYREEE (reference sequence).

The rearrangement links TRBV7-2 to TRBJ2-3; unclear D gene. CDR3 length: 11 amino acids. Trimming pared 2 bases from V and 6 bases from J, leaving 3 bases between. Germline V lookup: CDR1 SGHTA, CDR2 FQGNSA. This chain's CDR3 is CASSLYDTQYF. The CDR3 coding sequence is TGTGCCAGCAGCTTATATGATACGCAGTATTTT. Filled out from reference TRBV7-2 and TRBJ2-3, the complete variable domain reads GAGVSQSPSNKVTEKGKDVELRCDPISGHTALYWYRQSLGQGLEFLIYFQGNSAPDKSGLPSDRFSAERTGGSVSTLTIQRTQQEDSAVYLCASSLYDTQYFGPGTRLTVL.

The chain joins TRBV2 to TRBJ2-7; weak D call: TRBD2 (6 bases). The CDR3 is 13 residues long. Trimming left V 6 bases short and J 1 base short, with 10 bases between. CDR1 and CDR2 (germline): SNHLY, FYNNEI. The CDR3 nucleotides are TGTGCCAGCAGGACCGGGACTTCCTACGAGCAGTACTTC. Translating it yields CASRTGTSYEQYF.

The chain couples TRBV21-1 to TRBJ2-5; the table gives TRBD1 as D, unverified against the DNA. TRBV21-1 is given as a pseudogene. The CDR3 has 17 amino acids. The DNA for the CDR3 is TGTGCCAGCGGGCGATGTAAACGAGCTATGTACCAAGAGACCCAGTACTTC. Translation gives CASGRCKRAMYQETQYF.

The rearrangement links TRBV6-5 to TRBJ1-6; 7 bases are a match to TRBD1. There are 15 residues in the CDR3. Germline CDR1 is MNHEY and CDR2 is SVGAGI. Trimming at V came to 6 bases and at J to 8 bases, leaving 10 bases not matched to a gene. CDR3 region: CASSLDRRGDSPLHF. CDR3 coding DNA: TGTGCCAGCAGCCTGGACAGGAGGGGGGATTCACCCCTCCACTTT.

This clone was picked up a small number of times. The V call is TRBV10-2, the J call TRBJ1-5; no clear D. Trimming pared 8 bases from V and 2 bases from J, leaving 7 bases between. Germline CDR1 WSHSY, CDR2 SAAADI. There are 12 residues in the CDR3. The CDR3 sequence is CASQNGNQPQHF. For the CDR3, the DNA is TGCGCCAGCCAAAATGGCAATCAGCCCCAGCATTTT.

The chain uses TRBV12-3 or TRBV12-4 and TRBJ1-1, with 8 bases matching TRBD1. This CDR3 comprises 13 residues. J was trimmed by 5 bases and V by 6 bases; bases with no gene match: 5. CDR3 amino acids: CASSQDRATEAFF. As DNA, the CDR3 is TGTGCCAGCAGCCAGGACAGGGCTACTGAAGCTTTCTTT.

This chain joins TRBV7-9 and TRBJ2-5; D gene unclear. V was pared by 2 bases and J by 3 bases, with 10 bases between. CDR3 size: 14 residues. CDR1 and CDR2 from the germline V gene are SEHNR and FQNEAQ (reference sequence). Written as DNA, the CDR3 is TGTGCCAGCAGCTTATATCTCACGGAAGAGACCCAGTACTTC. Amino acid sequence: CASSLYLTEETQYF.

Details on this clone: The junction departs from germline at one end; a sequencing error may be responsible. This chain connects TRBV7-7 to TRBJ2-2; D is perhaps TRBD1 (6 bases). Germline V gene lookup returns CDR1 SSHAT and CDR2 FNYEAQ (reference sequence). There are 14 residues in the CDR3. The CDR3, as DNA: TGTGCTAGCAGCTTAGAGAAGGGACACCGGGAGCTGTTTTTT. Translation gives CASSLEKGHRELFF.

This chain links TRBV25-1 with TRBJ2-1; 13 bases are a match to TRBD2. Trimming at V came to 2 bases and at J to 10 bases, leaving 8 bases not matched to a gene. Per germline, CDR1 MGHDK and CDR2 SYGVNS. The CDR3 has 16 residues. The DNA for the CDR3 is TGTGCCAGCAGTGAACGGACTAGCGGGGGCCTACGGGAGCAGTTCTTC. Amino acid sequence: CASSERTSGGLREQFF.